The subject of this entry is one T cell receptor beta chain. Original handling: Amplified reference gene primers provided the basis for estimating nucleated cell counts. The assay was immunoSEQ multiplex PCR, and TCRdb's table has in-frame clones only and misses some. The V and J calls and the clone size are those of that table, but D and trimming were determined from the DNA. Here the sample spans 300,000 to 400,000 clones, over 70% being singletons. It was during active infection that Seattle patients were enrolled and then longitudinally followed. CDR3 size: 15 residues. The ends were cut back, 6 bases at V and 7 bases at J, with 18 bases in the middle. CDR1 is SNHLY and CDR2 is FYNNEI in the germline V gene. This record comes from a study of blood T cell repertoires in COVID-19. On the study more broadly: Sites across the United States, Italy and Spain contributed samples from acute and convalescent COVID-19.

Sequencing was carried out using peripheral blood. The chain recombines TRBV2 with TRBJ1-4, with a weak D call TRBD1 (6 bases). This receptor was obtained from a woman in her 50s with COVID-19, enrolled during active disease. The CDR3 reads CASRVPGAESEKLFF. DNA for the CDR3: TGTGCCAGCAGAGTACCAGGGGCGGAAAGTGAAAAACTGTTTTTT.